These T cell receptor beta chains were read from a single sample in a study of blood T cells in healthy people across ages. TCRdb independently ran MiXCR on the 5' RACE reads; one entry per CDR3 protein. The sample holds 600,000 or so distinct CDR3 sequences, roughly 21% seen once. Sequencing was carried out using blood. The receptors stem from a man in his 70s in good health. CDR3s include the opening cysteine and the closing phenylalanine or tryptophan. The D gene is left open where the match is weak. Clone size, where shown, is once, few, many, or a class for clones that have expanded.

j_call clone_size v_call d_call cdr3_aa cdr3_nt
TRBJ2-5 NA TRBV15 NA CATSRGPLANQETQYF TGTGCCACCAGCAGAGGACCCCTAGCGAACCAAGAGACCCAGTACTTC
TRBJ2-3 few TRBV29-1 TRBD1 CSGARTGSSTDTQYF TGCAGCGGAGCCAGGACAGGATCGAGCACAGATACGCAGTATTTT
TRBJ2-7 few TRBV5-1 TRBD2 CASSLGTSLAYEQYF TGCGCCAGCAGCTTGGGGACTAGCCTTGCCTACGAGCAGTACTTC
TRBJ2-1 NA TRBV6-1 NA CASGLGYNEQFF TGTGCCAGCGGGCTAGGGTACAATGAGCAGTTCTTC
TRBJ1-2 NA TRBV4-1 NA CASSQDLQGGDYGYTF TGCGCCAGCAGCCAAGATTTGCAGGGCGGAGACTATGGCTACACCTTC
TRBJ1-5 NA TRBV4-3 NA CASSQDLRGGQPQHF TGCGCCAGCAGCCAAGATCTGAGGGGCGGTCAGCCCCAGCATTTT
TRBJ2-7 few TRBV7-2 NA CASSLDGTNSYEQYF TGTGCCAGCAGCTTAGATGGGACAAACTCCTACGAGCAGTACTTC
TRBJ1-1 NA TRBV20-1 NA CSARAKGVSAEAFF TGCAGTGCTAGGGCCAAGGGGGTCTCGGCTGAAGCTTTCTTT
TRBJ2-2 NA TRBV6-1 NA CASSMPWGGELLF TGTGCCAGCAGTATGCCCTGGGGCGGGGAGCTGCTTTTT
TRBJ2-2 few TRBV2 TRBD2 CASGLAGGAGELFF TGTGCCAGCGGACTAGCGGGAGGGGCCGGGGAGCTGTTTTTT
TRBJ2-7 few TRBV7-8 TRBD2 CASSLGTSGSVAYEQYF TGTGCCAGCAGCTTGGGGACTAGCGGGAGCGTGGCCTACGAGCAGTACTTC
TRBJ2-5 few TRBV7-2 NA CASSGDKEETQYF TGTGCCAGCAGCGGAGATAAAGAAGAGACCCAGTACTTC
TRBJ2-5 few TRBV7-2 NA CASSQGLGETQYF TGTGCCAGCAGCCAGGGGTTGGGAGAGACCCAGTACTTC
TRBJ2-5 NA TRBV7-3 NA CASSCRVEQETQYF TGTGCCAGCAGCTGCCGGGTCGAACAAGAGACCCAGTACTTC
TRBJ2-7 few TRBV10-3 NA CAISESGRANEQYF TGTGCCATCAGTGAGTCTGGCCGGGCGAACGAGCAGTACTTC
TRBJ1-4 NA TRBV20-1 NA CSARRAAGEKLFF TGCAGTGCTCGCAGGGCTGCAGGTGAAAAACTGTTTTTT
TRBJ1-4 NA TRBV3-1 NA CASSPGRSSNEKLFF TGTGCCAGCAGCCCCGGCAGGTCGTCTAATGAAAAACTGTTTTTT
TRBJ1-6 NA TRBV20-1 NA CSARVGATRGNSPLHF TGCAGTGCTAGAGTAGGGGCAACTAGGGGTAATTCACCCCTCCACTTT
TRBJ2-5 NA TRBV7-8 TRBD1 CASSSPTGVGETQYF TGTGCCAGCAGCTCCCCGACAGGGGTAGGGGAGACCCAGTACTTC
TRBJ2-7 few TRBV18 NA CASSVGTSCEQYF TGTGCCAGCTCGGTGGGGACTTCCTGCGAGCAGTACTTC
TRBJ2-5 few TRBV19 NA CASSMSHQETQYF TGTGCCAGTAGTATGAGCCACCAAGAGACCCAGTACTTC
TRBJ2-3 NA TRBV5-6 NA CASSSQGSDTQYF TGTGCCAGCAGCTCACAGGGTTCAGATACGCAGTATTTT
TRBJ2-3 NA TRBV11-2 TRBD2 CASSLEWTSGTADTQYF TGTGCCAGCAGCTTAGAATGGACTAGCGGGACCGCAGATACGCAGTATTTT
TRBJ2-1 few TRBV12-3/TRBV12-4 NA CASSFARDYNEQFF TGTGCCAGCAGTTTCGCCAGGGACTACAATGAGCAGTTCTTC
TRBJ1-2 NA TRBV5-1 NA CASSARAGGDYGYTF TGCGCCAGCAGCGCCCGGGCCGGCGGGGACTATGGCTACACCTTC
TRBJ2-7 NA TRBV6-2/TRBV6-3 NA CVSSYQDEQYF TGTGTCAGCAGTTACCAAGACGAGCAGTACTTC
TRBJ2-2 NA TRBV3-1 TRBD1 CASSPTGGFTGELFF TGTGCCAGCAGCCCGACAGGGGGCTTTACCGGGGAGCTGTTTTTT
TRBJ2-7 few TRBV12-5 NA CASGRAGIYEQYF TGTGCTAGTGGGCGGGCAGGGATCTACGAGCAGTACTTC
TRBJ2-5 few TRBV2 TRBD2 CASSEYSGRSEQYF TGTGCCAGCAGTGAGTATAGCGGGAGATCAGAGCAGTACTTC
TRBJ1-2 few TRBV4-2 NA CATGRNYGYTF TGTGCCACAGGCCGAAACTATGGCTACACCTTC
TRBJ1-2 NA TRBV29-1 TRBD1 CSVEGTGANYGYTF TGCAGCGTTGAAGGGACAGGGGCCAACTATGGCTACACCTTC
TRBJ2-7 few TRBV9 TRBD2 CASSVQAGGTYEQYF TGTGCCAGCAGCGTACAAGCGGGAGGAACCTACGAGCAGTACTTC
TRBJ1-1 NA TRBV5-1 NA CASSTDSLNTEAFF TGCGCCAGCAGCACCGACAGCCTGAACACTGAAGCTTTCTTT
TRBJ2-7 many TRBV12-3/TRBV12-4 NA CASRTDSSYEQYF TGTGCCAGCCGCACGGACAGTTCCTACGAGCAGTACTTC
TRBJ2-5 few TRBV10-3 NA CAISESGTGQMTETQYF TGTGCCATCAGTGAGTCTGGAACAGGCCAAATGACAGAGACCCAGTACTTC
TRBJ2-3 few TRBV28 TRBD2 CASSTSGKGTDTQYF TGTGCCAGCAGTACTAGCGGGAAGGGCACAGATACGCAGTATTTT
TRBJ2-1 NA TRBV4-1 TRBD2 CASSQAAPGLAGGNEQFF TGCGCCAGCAGCCAAGCGGCCCCGGGACTAGCGGGAGGTAATGAGCAGTTCTTC
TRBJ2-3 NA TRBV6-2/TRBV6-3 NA CASSYIPATDTQYF TGTGCCAGCAGTTACATCCCGGCTACAGATACGCAGTATTTT
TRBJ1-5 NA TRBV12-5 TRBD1 CASGSGQANQPQHF TGTGCTAGTGGTTCAGGACAGGCCAATCAGCCCCAGCATTTT
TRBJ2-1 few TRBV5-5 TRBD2 CASLGPAGSSYNEQFF TGTGCCAGCCTCGGCCCAGCGGGAAGCTCCTACAATGAGCAGTTCTTC
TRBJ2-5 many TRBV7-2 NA CASSFRTGPGLAETQYF TGTGCCAGCAGCTTTAGAACCGGGCCAGGTCTAGCGGAGACCCAGTACTTC
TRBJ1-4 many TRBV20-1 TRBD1 CSAREGTGLEKLFF TGCAGTGCTAGAGAGGGGACAGGGCTTGAAAAACTGTTTTTT
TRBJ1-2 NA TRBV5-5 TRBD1 CASSVGQGDYGYTF TGTGCCAGCAGCGTGGGACAGGGTGACTATGGCTACACCTTC
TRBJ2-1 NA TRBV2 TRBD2 CAGGTTRRNEQFF TGTGCCGGTGGGACTACTAGGAGGAATGAGCAGTTCTTC
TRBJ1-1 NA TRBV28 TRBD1 CATSRTGGTGAFF TGTGCCACCTCCCGGACAGGGGGGACGGGAGCTTTCTTT
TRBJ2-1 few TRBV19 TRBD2 CASTSLAGGYYNEQFF TGTGCCAGTACCTCACTAGCGGGAGGGTACTACAATGAGCAGTTCTTC
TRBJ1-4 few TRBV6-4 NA CASKKEDGLQGEKLFF TGTGCCAGCAAAAAAGAAGACGGATTACAGGGTGAAAAACTGTTTTTT
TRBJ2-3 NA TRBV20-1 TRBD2 CSATSGVDLQDTQYF TGCAGTGCGACAAGCGGGGTGGATTTACAAGATACGCAGTATTTT
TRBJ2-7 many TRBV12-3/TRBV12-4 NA CASSLDPSSYEQYF TGTGCCAGCAGTTTGGACCCGAGCTCCTACGAGCAGTACTTC
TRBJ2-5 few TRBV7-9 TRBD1 CASSSGTGGAELYF TGTGCCAGCAGCAGCGGGACAGGGGGAGCGGAGTTATACTTC
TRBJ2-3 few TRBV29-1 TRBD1 CSEGQSFTDTQYF TGCAGCGAGGGACAGAGCTTCACAGATACGCAGTATTTT
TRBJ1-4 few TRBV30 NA CAWSVAQSATNEKLFF TGTGCCTGGAGTGTAGCCCAATCCGCAACTAATGAAAAACTGTTTTTT
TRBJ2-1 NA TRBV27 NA CASSLRGPNEQFF TGTGCCAGCAGTTTAAGGGGCCCCAATGAGCAGTTCTTC
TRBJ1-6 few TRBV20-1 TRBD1 CSASKSGTGTSPLHF TGCAGTGCTAGTAAATCCGGGACAGGGACCTCACCCCTCCACTTT